The clone carrying this TCR beta chain is a singleton in its sample. This sample was taken from a study of shared clonotypes between healthy human individuals. Whole-study context: A couple of women and a few men aged 18 to 49 made up the donors.

Some clones are missing from TCRdb's copy, which holds only in-frame ones; the method was immunoSEQ multiplex PCR. The data hold some 1,900,000 clones, with about 95% observed a single time. The CDR3 length is 16 residues. Germline V gene data show CDR1 as MDHEN and CDR2 as SYDVKM. Trimming stripped 4 bases from V and 0 bases from J, with 12 bases between. Cells designated naive CD8 were CD45RO-negative and were positively selected for CCR7, with terminally differentiated effector memory CD45RA+ cells excluded. Input material: naive CD8+ T cells sorted from blood. The chain has TRBV28 and TRBJ1-4; no firm D call. The receptor was derived from a man aged 18 to 29 in good health. In DNA, the CDR3 is TGTGCCAGCAGTTCCCAGATCATTCCAACTAATGAAAAACTGTTTTTT. This gives the protein CASSSQIIPTNEKLFF.